These T cell receptor beta chains were read from a single sample in a study of blood T cell repertoires in COVID-19. Profiled with immunoSEQ multiplex PCR; TCRdb holds only in-frame clones, not every one. Found here are roughly 300,000 clones, approximately 84% of them singletons; the top ten hold more than 1.2%. Specimen: peripheral blood. These receptors all stem from a human donor with COVID-19, enrolled during active disease. The donor label of this sample is uncertain. Each CDR3 is given with its conserved first and last residue. The order of the fields is CDR3 protein, CDR3 DNA, J gene, D gene, V gene, clone size. D genes are given only for firm matches. Clone size is stated in some rows and not others, as once, few, many or a class when expanded.

CDR3aa: CASSRVRGSNQPQHF; CDR3nt: TGTGCCAGCAGCCGCGTAAGAGGGAGCAATCAGCCCCAGCATTTT; j_gene: TRBJ1-5; d_gene: .; v_gene: TRBV6-5; abundance: .
CDR3aa: CASSAPAGARSVSDTQYF; CDR3nt: TGTGCCAGCAGCGCCCCAGCGGGGGCCCGAAGTGTATCCGATACGCAGTATTTT; j_gene: TRBJ2-3; d_gene: TRBD2; v_gene: TRBV7-8; abundance: .
CDR3aa: CSVGPGTGAGYTF; CDR3nt: TGCAGCGTTGGGCCCGGGACAGGGGCTGGCTACACCTTC; j_gene: TRBJ1-2; d_gene: TRBD1; v_gene: TRBV29-1; abundance: .
CDR3aa: CASSVEVGAFDTQYF; CDR3nt: TGTGCCAGCAGCGTAGAGGTAGGAGCTTTTGATACGCAGTATTTT; j_gene: TRBJ2-3; d_gene: .; v_gene: TRBV9; abundance: once
CDR3aa: CASSLSIVAFF; CDR3nt: TGTGCCAGCAGCTTAAGCATCGTAGCTTTCTTT; j_gene: TRBJ1-1; d_gene: .; v_gene: TRBV7-9; abundance: .
CDR3aa: CASSRLGLTDTQYF; CDR3nt: TGTGCCAGCAGTAGACTGGGGCTCACAGATACGCAGTATTTT; j_gene: TRBJ2-3; d_gene: .; v_gene: TRBV6-5; abundance: .
CDR3aa: CASRQNRVNGEQYF; CDR3nt: TGTGCCAGCAGGCAAAACAGGGTAAACGGCGAGCAGTACTTC; j_gene: TRBJ2-7; d_gene: .; v_gene: TRBV6-5; abundance: .
CDR3aa: CASSDARAEEKLFF; CDR3nt: TGTGCCAGTAGTGATGCCAGGGCCGAGGAAAAACTGTTTTTT; j_gene: TRBJ1-4; d_gene: .; v_gene: TRBV19; abundance: once
CDR3aa: CASSRREPGLAAQNEQFF; CDR3nt: TGTGCCAGCAGCAGGCGAGAGCCCGGACTAGCGGCCCAGAATGAGCAGTTCTTC; j_gene: TRBJ2-1; d_gene: TRBD2; v_gene: TRBV3-1/TRBV3-2; abundance: once
CDR3aa: CASSSGQGNSEQYF; CDR3nt: TGTGCCAGCAGTTCGGGACAGGGGAATTCCGAGCAGTACTTC; j_gene: TRBJ2-7; d_gene: TRBD1; v_gene: TRBV3-1/TRBV3-2; abundance: .
CDR3aa: CASSLRQGFGTGELFF; CDR3nt: TGTGCCAGCAGCTTACGACAGGGGTTTGGCACCGGGGAGCTGTTTTTT; j_gene: TRBJ2-2; d_gene: TRBD1; v_gene: TRBV5-4; abundance: few
CDR3aa: CASSRLAAETQYF; CDR3nt: TGTGCCAGCAGCCGACTAGCTGCGGAGACCCAGTACTTC; j_gene: TRBJ2-5; d_gene: TRBD2; v_gene: TRBV7-2; abundance: few
CDR3aa: CASSLGPQGTTEAFF; CDR3nt: TGTGCCAGCAGCTTAGGTCCTCAGGGAACCACTGAAGCTTTCTTT; j_gene: TRBJ1-1; d_gene: .; v_gene: TRBV7-3; abundance: few
CDR3aa: CASIHRAGGGNEQFF; CDR3nt: TGTGCCAGCATCCATCGAGCGGGGGGAGGGAATGAGCAGTTCTTC; j_gene: TRBJ2-1; d_gene: TRBD2; v_gene: TRBV5-6; abundance: many
CDR3aa: CASRPRTGVDSPLHF; CDR3nt: TGTGCCAGCAGGCCCCGGACAGGGGTGGATTCACCCCTCCACTTT; j_gene: TRBJ1-6; d_gene: TRBD1; v_gene: TRBV25-1; abundance: .
CDR3aa: CASSQNPSGNTIYF; CDR3nt: TGTGCCAGCAGCCAGAACCCTTCGGGAAACACCATATATTTT; j_gene: TRBJ1-3; d_gene: .; v_gene: TRBV7-3; abundance: .
CDR3aa: CASSSGQGRDNNEQFF; CDR3nt: TGTGCCAGCAGCAGCGGACAGGGGAGGGATAACAATGAGCAGTTCTTC; j_gene: TRBJ2-1; d_gene: TRBD1; v_gene: TRBV5-4; abundance: .
CDR3aa: CSGGKGDRARAEAFF; CDR3nt: TGCAGCGGCGGAAAGGGGGACAGGGCAAGGGCTGAAGCTTTCTTT; j_gene: TRBJ1-1; d_gene: TRBD1; v_gene: TRBV29-1; abundance: once
CDR3aa: CASSYRDSLLNTEAFF; CDR3nt: TGTGCCAGCAGTTACCGGGACAGCCTTTTGAACACTGAAGCTTTCTTT; j_gene: TRBJ1-1; d_gene: TRBD1; v_gene: TRBV6-5; abundance: .
CDR3aa: CASTLAGGGSYEQYF; CDR3nt: TGCGCCAGCACCCTCGCTGGGGGCGGTTCCTACGAGCAGTACTTC; j_gene: TRBJ2-7; d_gene: .; v_gene: TRBV5-1; abundance: .
CDR3aa: CSVEEGGTDTQYF; CDR3nt: TGCAGCGTTGAAGAAGGGGGCACAGATACGCAGTATTTT; j_gene: TRBJ2-3; d_gene: .; v_gene: TRBV29-1; abundance: .
CDR3aa: CASSQGWQGDNQPQHF; CDR3nt: TGTGCCAGCAGCCAAGGGTGGCAGGGGGACAATCAGCCCCAGCATTTT; j_gene: TRBJ1-5; d_gene: TRBD1; v_gene: TRBV3-1/TRBV3-2; abundance: .
CDR3aa: CAADRATNEKLFF; CDR3nt: TGTGCCGCCGACAGGGCAACTAATGAAAAACTGTTTTTT; j_gene: TRBJ1-4; d_gene: TRBD1; v_gene: TRBV30; abundance: .
CDR3aa: CASSKGTGSYEQYF; CDR3nt: TGTGCCAGTAGTAAAGGGACAGGGTCCTACGAGCAGTACTTC; j_gene: TRBJ2-7; d_gene: TRBD1; v_gene: TRBV19; abundance: .
CDR3aa: CASSPYTGTDTQYF; CDR3nt: TGTGCCAGCTCACCTTATACAGGGACAGATACGCAGTATTTT; j_gene: TRBJ2-3; d_gene: .; v_gene: TRBV18; abundance: .
CDR3aa: CSAGGAEQYF; CDR3nt: TGCAGTGCTGGCGGAGCCGAGCAGTACTTC; j_gene: TRBJ2-7; d_gene: .; v_gene: TRBV20-1; abundance: many
CDR3aa: CAISSDRGRLFYTF; CDR3nt: TGTGCCATCAGTTCGGACAGGGGGCGGCTGTTCTACACCTTC; j_gene: TRBJ1-2; d_gene: TRBD1; v_gene: TRBV10-3; abundance: .
CDR3aa: CASSFSTSGRGNEQFF; CDR3nt: TGTGCCAGCAGCTTCTCGACTAGCGGGAGAGGGAATGAGCAGTTCTTC; j_gene: TRBJ2-1; d_gene: TRBD2; v_gene: TRBV7-9; abundance: .
CDR3aa: CASSPLGGQETQYF; CDR3nt: TGTGCCAGCAGCCCACTTGGAGGGCAAGAGACCCAGTACTTC; j_gene: TRBJ2-5; d_gene: .; v_gene: TRBV7-3; abundance: few
CDR3aa: CSVNTGGSLNEQFF; CDR3nt: TGCAGCGTTAACACAGGGGGCTCTCTCAATGAGCAGTTCTTC; j_gene: TRBJ2-1; d_gene: TRBD1; v_gene: TRBV29-1; abundance: few
CDR3aa: CASSSMRTADQETQYF; CDR3nt: TGTGCCAGCAGCTCAATGAGGACAGCCGACCAAGAGACCCAGTACTTC; j_gene: TRBJ2-5; d_gene: .; v_gene: TRBV7-9; abundance: .
CDR3aa: CVSRGGVNQPQHF; CDR3nt: TGTGTCTCAAGGGGCGGGGTCAATCAGCCCCAGCATTTT; j_gene: TRBJ1-5; d_gene: .; v_gene: TRBV19; abundance: .
CDR3aa: CASSVGDGRTRELFF; CDR3nt: TGTGCCAGCAGCGTGGGGGACGGCCGGACTAGGGAGCTGTTTTTT; j_gene: TRBJ2-2; d_gene: .; v_gene: TRBV9; abundance: .
CDR3aa: CASSVSGQETQYF; CDR3nt: TGTGCCAGCAGCGTTAGCGGCCAAGAGACCCAGTACTTC; j_gene: TRBJ2-5; d_gene: .; v_gene: TRBV9; abundance: once
CDR3aa: CASSPRGSTDTQYF; CDR3nt: TGTGCCAGCAGCCCAAGGGGGAGCACAGATACGCAGTATTTT; j_gene: TRBJ2-3; d_gene: .; v_gene: TRBV7-3; abundance: .
CDR3aa: CASSLQFQETQYF; CDR3nt: TGTGCCAGCAGTTTACAGTTCCAAGAGACCCAGTACTTC; j_gene: TRBJ2-5; d_gene: .; v_gene: TRBV12-3/TRBV12-4; abundance: .
CDR3aa: CASSQRAGENSPLHF; CDR3nt: TGTGCCAGCAGCCAACGCGCCGGGGAAAATTCACCCCTCCACTTT; j_gene: TRBJ1-6; d_gene: .; v_gene: TRBV3-1/TRBV3-2; abundance: .
CDR3aa: CASSQDQGTYNEQFF; CDR3nt: TGTGCCAGCAGCCAAGATCAAGGGACATACAATGAGCAGTTCTTC; j_gene: TRBJ2-1; d_gene: .; v_gene: TRBV3-1/TRBV3-2; abundance: .
CDR3aa: CASSRAGGPYEQYF; CDR3nt: TGTGCCAGCAGTCGAGCGGGAGGTCCCTACGAGCAGTACTTC; j_gene: TRBJ2-7; d_gene: TRBD2; v_gene: TRBV27; abundance: .
CDR3aa: CASSPTSGSMNTEAFF; CDR3nt: TGCGCCAGCAGCCCTACTTCTGGGAGCATGAACACTGAAGCTTTCTTT; j_gene: TRBJ1-1; d_gene: .; v_gene: TRBV5-1; abundance: .
CDR3aa: CSVERPGQGPRRAFF; CDR3nt: TGCAGCGTTGAACGACCGGGACAGGGACCCCGCAGGGCTTTCTTT; j_gene: TRBJ1-1; d_gene: TRBD1; v_gene: TRBV29-1; abundance: .
CDR3aa: CASTSLRRDLDEKLFF; CDR3nt: TGTGCCAGTACCTCACTGAGGAGGGACCTAGATGAAAAACTGTTTTTT; j_gene: TRBJ1-4; d_gene: .; v_gene: TRBV19; abundance: .